This T cell receptor (beta chain) is from a study of siplizumab effects on memory and regulatory T cells. Study-wide results and limits: Alloreactive sequences tracing back to unstimulated CD4+ memory cells were significantly reduced by siplizumab. Researchers could map only a minor fraction of alloreactive clones to unstimulated subsets. The suppressive capacity of proliferating Tregs from siplizumab cultures remained unconfirmed.

The assay covered roughly 100,000 TCR templates per sample. Some clones are missing from TCRdb's copy, which holds only in-frame ones; the method was immunoSEQ multiplex PCR. The repertoire consists of nearly 85,000 clones, with about 95% occurring once and the leading ten covering about 18%. To note about this clone: The target antigen is unknown.

This CDR3 region has 12 residues. The V gene lost 6 bases and the J gene lost 11 bases, with 13 bases spanning the gap. Looked up from germline, CDR1 is MNHEY and CDR2 is SVGAGI. Sequenced material: CD8+ T cells sorted from blood. This clonotype was obtained from a human donor in good health. The chain employs TRBV6-5 and TRBJ1-4; a weak D match, TRBD1 (5 bases). CDR3: CASSQAWGKLFF. The CDR3 nucleotides read TGTGCCAGCAGCCAAGCTTGGGGCAAACTGTTTTTT.